This T cell receptor beta chain was recorded in a study of shared clonotypes between healthy human individuals. Study conclusions and caveats: The naive CD4 repertoires of a handful of donors were compared, and roughly 5.1% of clonotypes were shared. Memory subsets generally showed smaller estimated richness than naive subsets did. Rarefaction gave evidence that sorted-subset sequencing remained incomplete despite large depth.

About this clone itself: What it binds is unknown.

Replicate PCRs from sorted subsets contained roughly 220 ng DNA, which is around 30,000 T cell genomes. Produced via immunoSEQ multiplex PCR; TCRdb's table is partial and in-frame only. The table lists about 2,100,000 clones, 85% to 95% of them singletons. Naive CD8 cells comprised CD45RO-negative, CCR7-positively selected cells, excluding terminally differentiated effector memory CD45RA+ cells. This CDR3 spans 14 amino acids. The germline CDR1 and CDR2 sequences are GTSNPN and SVGIG (reference sequence). The rearrangement uses TRBV30 and TRBJ2-1; tentative D call: TRBD2 (7 bases). The specimen sequenced was naive CD8+ T cells from PBMCs. This TCR was recovered from a man aged 18 to 35 in good health. Some clones in this sample may be carry-over from other donors' samples. CDR3 loop: CAGTWGGAGNEQFF. The CDR3 DNA follows: TGTGCGGGAACCTGGGGGGGCGCGGGCAATGAGCAGTTCTTC.